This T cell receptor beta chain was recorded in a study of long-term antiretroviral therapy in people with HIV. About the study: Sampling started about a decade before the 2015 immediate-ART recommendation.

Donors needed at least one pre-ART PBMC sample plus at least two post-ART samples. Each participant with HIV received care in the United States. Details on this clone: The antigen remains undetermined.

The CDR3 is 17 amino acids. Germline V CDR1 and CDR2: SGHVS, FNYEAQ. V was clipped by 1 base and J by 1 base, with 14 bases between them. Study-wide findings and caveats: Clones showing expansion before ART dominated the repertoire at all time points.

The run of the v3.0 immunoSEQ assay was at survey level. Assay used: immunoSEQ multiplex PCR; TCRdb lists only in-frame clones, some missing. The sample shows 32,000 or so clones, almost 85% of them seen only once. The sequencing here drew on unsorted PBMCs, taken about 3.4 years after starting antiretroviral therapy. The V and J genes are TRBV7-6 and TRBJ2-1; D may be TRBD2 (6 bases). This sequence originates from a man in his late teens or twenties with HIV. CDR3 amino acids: CASSLGPPGTSYNEQFF. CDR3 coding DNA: TGTGCCAGCAGCTTAGGGCCCCCTGGGACTTCCTACAATGAGCAGTTCTTC.